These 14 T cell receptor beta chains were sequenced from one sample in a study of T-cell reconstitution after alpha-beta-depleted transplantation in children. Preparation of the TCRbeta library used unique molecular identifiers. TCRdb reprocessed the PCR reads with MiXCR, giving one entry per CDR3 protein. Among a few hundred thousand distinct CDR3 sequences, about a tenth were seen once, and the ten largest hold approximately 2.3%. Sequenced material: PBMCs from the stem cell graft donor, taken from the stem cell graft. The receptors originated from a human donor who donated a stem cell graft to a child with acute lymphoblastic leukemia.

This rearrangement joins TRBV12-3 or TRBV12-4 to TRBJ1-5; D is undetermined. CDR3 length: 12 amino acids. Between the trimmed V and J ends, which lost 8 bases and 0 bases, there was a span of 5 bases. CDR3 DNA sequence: TGTGCCAGCGGAAATAGCAATCAGCCCCAGCATTTT. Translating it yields CASGNSNQPQHF.

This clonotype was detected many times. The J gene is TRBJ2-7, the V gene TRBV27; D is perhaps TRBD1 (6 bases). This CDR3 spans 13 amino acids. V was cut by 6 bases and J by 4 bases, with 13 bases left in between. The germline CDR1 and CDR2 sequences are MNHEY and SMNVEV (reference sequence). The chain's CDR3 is CASSIGGSYEQYF. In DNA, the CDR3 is TGTGCCAGCAGCATAGGGGGTTCGTACGAGCAGTACTTC.

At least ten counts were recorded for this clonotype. In nucleotides, the CDR3 is TGTGCCAGCAGCTCCCGGGACAGGGGACTTAACTATGGCTACACCTTC. It encodes CASSSRDRGLNYGYTF. V usage is TRBV9 and J usage is TRBJ1-2, with TRBD1 matching 10 bases. V lost 4 bases, J lost 1 base, and 7 bases stayed unmatched. The germline gives CDR1 SGDLS, CDR2 YYNGEE. The CDR3 totals 16 residues.

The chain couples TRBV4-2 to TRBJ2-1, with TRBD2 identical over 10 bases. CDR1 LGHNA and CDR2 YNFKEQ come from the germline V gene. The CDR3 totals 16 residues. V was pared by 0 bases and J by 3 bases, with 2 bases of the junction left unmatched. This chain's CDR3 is CASSQDSSGSYNEQFF. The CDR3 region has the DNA TGTGCCAGCAGCCAAGATTCTAGCGGGAGCTACAATGAGCAGTTCTTC.

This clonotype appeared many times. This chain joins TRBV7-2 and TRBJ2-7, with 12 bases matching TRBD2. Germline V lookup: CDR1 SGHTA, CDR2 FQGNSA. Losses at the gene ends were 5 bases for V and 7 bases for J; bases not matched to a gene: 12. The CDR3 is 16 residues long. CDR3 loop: CASSVLAGGLAVEQYF. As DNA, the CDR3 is TGTGCCAGCAGCGTACTAGCGGGAGGTTTGGCGGTGGAGCAGTACTTC.

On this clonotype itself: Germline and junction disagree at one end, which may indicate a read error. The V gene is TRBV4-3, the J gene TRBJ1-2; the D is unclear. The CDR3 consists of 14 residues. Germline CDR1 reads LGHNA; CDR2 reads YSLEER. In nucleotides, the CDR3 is TGCGCCAGCAGCCAAGCCTCGGAAGACTATGCCTACACCTTC. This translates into CASSQASEDYAYTF.

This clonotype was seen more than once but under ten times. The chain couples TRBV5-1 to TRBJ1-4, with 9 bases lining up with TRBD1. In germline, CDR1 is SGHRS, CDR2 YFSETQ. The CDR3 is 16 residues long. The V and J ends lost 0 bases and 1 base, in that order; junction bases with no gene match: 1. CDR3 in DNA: TGCGCCAGCAGCTTGGGGGACAGGGAAACTAATGAAAAACTGTTTTTT. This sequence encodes CASSLGDRETNEKLFF.

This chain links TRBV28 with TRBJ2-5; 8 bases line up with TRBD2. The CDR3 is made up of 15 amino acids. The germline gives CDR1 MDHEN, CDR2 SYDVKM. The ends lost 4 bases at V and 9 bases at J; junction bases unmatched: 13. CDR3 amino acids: CASSSLGRSGGAQYF. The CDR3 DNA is TGTGCCAGCAGTTCCCTAGGGAGGTCCGGGGGGGCCCAGTACTTC. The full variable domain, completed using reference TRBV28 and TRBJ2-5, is DVKVTQSSRYLVKRTGEKVFLECVQDMDHENMFWYRQDPGLGLRLIYFSYDVKMKEKGDIPEGYSVSREKKERFSLILESASTNQTSMYLCASSSLGRSGGAQYFGPGTRLLVL.

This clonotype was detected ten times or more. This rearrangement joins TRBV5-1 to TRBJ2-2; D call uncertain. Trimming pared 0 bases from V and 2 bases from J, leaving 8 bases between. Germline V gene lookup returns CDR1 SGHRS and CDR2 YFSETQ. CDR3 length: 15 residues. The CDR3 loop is CASSLVPRNTGELFF. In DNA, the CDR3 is TGCGCCAGCAGCTTGGTGCCTCGTAACACCGGGGAGCTGTTTTTT.

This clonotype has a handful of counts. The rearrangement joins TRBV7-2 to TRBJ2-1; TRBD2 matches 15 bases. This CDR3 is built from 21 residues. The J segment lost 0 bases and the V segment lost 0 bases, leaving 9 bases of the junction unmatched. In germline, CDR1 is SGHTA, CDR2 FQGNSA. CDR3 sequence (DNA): TGTGCCAGCAGCTTAGCTGGCGGACTAGCGGGAGGGATTAGCTCCTACAATGAGCAGTTCTTC. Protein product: CASSLAGGLAGGISSYNEQFF.

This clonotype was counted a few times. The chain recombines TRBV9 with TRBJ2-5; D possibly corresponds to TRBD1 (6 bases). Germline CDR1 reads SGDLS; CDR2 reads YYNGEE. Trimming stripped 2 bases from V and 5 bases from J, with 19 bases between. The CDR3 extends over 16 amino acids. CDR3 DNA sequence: TGTGCCAGCAGCGTCCAAGGGGGAGATGGGTTCGAGACCCAGTACTTC. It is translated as CASSVQGGDGFETQYF.

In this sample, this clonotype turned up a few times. The chain's CDR3 is CASSETGTVIYNEQFF. The CDR3 DNA is TGTGCCAGCAGTGAAACCGGGACAGTAATCTACAATGAGCAGTTCTTC. The V gene is TRBV9, the J gene TRBJ2-1; 7 bases are shared with TRBD1. Germline values: CDR1 SGDLS, CDR2 YYNGEE. The CDR3 is made up of 16 amino acids. J gave up 3 bases and V 5 bases, and 11 bases lay outside the gene matches.

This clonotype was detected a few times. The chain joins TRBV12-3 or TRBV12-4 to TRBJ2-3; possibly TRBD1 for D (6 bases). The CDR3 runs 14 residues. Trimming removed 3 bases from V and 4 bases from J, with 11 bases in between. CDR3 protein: CASSFKGVADTQYF. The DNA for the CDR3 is TGTGCCAGCAGTTTCAAGGGGGTCGCAGATACGCAGTATTTT.

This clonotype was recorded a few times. CDR3 coding DNA: TGCAGTGCTAGAGATACAGGTCACACTGAAGCTTTCTTT. Translation gives CSARDTGHTEAFF. This chain connects TRBV20-1 to TRBJ1-1, with D tentatively TRBD1 (5 bases). Trimming removed 0 bases at V and 3 bases at J, with 8 bases between. The germline V gene has CDR1 DFQATT and CDR2 SNEGSKA (reference sequence). The CDR3 extends over 13 amino acids.